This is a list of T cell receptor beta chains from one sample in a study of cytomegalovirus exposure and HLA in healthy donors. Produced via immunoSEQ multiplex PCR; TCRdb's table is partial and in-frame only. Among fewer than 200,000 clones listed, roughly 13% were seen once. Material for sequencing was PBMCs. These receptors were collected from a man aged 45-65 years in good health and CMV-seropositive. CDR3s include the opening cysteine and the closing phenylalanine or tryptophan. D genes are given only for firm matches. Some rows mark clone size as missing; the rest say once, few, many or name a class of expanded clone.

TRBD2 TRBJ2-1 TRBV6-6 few CASSYSRGADLRGQFF TGTGCCAGCAGTTACTCGCGGGGGGCGGATCTGCGAGGGCAGTTCTTC
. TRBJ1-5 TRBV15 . CATSGIPLGSAGGQPQHF TGTGCCACCAGCGGTATTCCATTGGGGTCCGCAGGAGGTCAGCCCCAGCATTTT
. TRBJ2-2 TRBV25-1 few CASSEWGSQNTGELFF TGTGCCAGCAGTGAATGGGGCAGCCAGAACACCGGGGAGCTGTTTTTT
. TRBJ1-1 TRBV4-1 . CASSQDQGRRLVPSQKAFF TGCGCCAGCAGCCAAGATCAGGGTAGGCGGTTGGTACCCTCCCAAAAAGCTTTCTTT
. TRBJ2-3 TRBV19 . CASSPWTGTDTQYF TGTGCCAGTAGTCCCTGGACAGGCACAGATACGCAGTATTTT
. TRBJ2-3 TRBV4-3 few CASSQRGNTDTQYF TGCGCCAGCAGCCAACGGGGGAACACAGATACGCAGTATTTT
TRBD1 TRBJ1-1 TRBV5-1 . CASTREQGDTEAFF TGCGCCAGTACCAGGGAGCAGGGGGACACTGAAGCTTTCTTT
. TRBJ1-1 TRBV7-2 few CASSLRRGNTEAFF TGTGCCAGCAGCTTACGACGCGGGAACACTGAAGCTTTCTTT
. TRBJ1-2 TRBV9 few CASTLGGDGYTF TGTGCCAGCACCCTTGGAGGGGATGGCTACACCTTC
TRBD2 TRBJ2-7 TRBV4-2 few CASSQGTSGGAYEQYF TGTGCCAGCAGCCAGGGGACTAGCGGGGGAGCCTACGAGCAGTACTTC
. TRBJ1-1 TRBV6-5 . CASSPPGLGGAFF TGTGCCAGCAGCCCACCCGGGCTCGGAGGGGCTTTCTTT
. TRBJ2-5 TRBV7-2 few CASSLASASRETQYF TGTGCCAGCAGCTTAGCATCAGCTAGCCGAGAGACCCAGTACTTC
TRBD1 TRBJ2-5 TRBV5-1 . CASSLVSRGQGKETQYF TGCGCCAGCAGCTTGGTATCCCGTGGACAGGGGAAAGAGACCCAGTACTTC
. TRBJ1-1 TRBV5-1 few CASSLAQGTEAFF TGCGCCAGCAGCTTGGCACAGGGCACTGAAGCTTTCTTT
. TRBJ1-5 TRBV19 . CASSIGLDQPQHF TGTGCCAGTAGTATAGGGCTTGATCAGCCCCAGCATTTT
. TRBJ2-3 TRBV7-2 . CASSPRVGAPPTDTQYF TGTGCCAGCAGCCCCAGGGTAGGGGCCCCTCCCACAGATACGCAGTATTTT
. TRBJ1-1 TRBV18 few CASSPRQDNTEAFF TGTGCCAGCTCACCACGGCAAGATAACACTGAAGCTTTCTTT
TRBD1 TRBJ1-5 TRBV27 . CASSRTGVHQPQHF TGTGCCAGCAGTCGGACAGGGGTCCATCAGCCCCAGCATTTT
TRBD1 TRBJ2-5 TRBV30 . CAWSVNTGGGETQYF TGTGCCTGGAGTGTAAATACAGGGGGTGGGGAGACCCAGTACTTC
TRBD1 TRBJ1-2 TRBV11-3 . CASSLAGGYRYGYTF TGTGCCAGCAGCTTAGCAGGGGGTTATCGCTATGGCTACACCTTC
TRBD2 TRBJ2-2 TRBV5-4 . CASSWDYNTGELFF TGTGCCAGCAGCTGGGACTATAACACCGGGGAGCTGTTTTTT
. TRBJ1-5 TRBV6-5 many CASSLMRQPQHF TGTGCCAGCAGTTTGATGAGGCAGCCCCAGCATTTT
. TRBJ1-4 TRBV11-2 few CASSLSGGRTNEKLFF TGTGCCAGCAGCTTATCGGGGGGAAGAACTAATGAAAAACTGTTTTTT
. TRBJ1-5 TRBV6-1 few CASSESRDFVYQPQHF TGTGCCAGCAGTGAAAGTCGGGACTTTGTCTATCAGCCCCAGCATTTT
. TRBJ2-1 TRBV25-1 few CASSGRGYNEQFF TGTGCCAGCAGTGGGCGGGGCTACAATGAGCAGTTCTTC
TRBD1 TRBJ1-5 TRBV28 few CASSNADRGSNQPQHF TGTGCCAGCAGCAACGCCGACAGGGGCTCTAATCAGCCCCAGCATTTT
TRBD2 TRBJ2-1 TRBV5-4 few CASSLAGGGVYEQFF TGTGCCAGCAGCTTGGCCGGGGGGGGCGTCTATGAGCAGTTCTTC
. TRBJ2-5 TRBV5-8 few CASSLLQETQYF TGTGCCAGCAGCTTGCTCCAAGAGACCCAGTACTTC
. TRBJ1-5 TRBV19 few CASSTRDKGQNQPQHF TGTGCCAGTAGTACCCGGGACAAGGGACAAAATCAGCCCCAGCATTTT
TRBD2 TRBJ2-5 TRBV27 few CASSLSLAGGRLETQYF TGTGCCAGCAGTTTATCTTTAGCGGGGGGGCGCTTGGAGACCCAGTACTTC
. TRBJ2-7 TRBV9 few CASSVGAGLSYEQYF TGTGCCAGCAGCGTAGGCGCGGGGCTCTCCTACGAGCAGTACTTC